This entry lists 13 T cell receptor beta chains sequenced from one sample in a study of T cell changes during pregnancy in multiple sclerosis. The table came from immunoSEQ multiplex PCR; TCRdb's copy has only in-frame clones and leaves some out. The table records about 130,000 clones, about 95% of them present only once. This specimen was peripheral blood, taken after pregnancy. The receptors here all came from a female donor with multiple sclerosis, enrolled in a pregnancy study.

The rearrangement uses TRBV5-1 and TRBJ2-3; D is perhaps TRBD1 (5 bases). CDR3 length: 14 residues. The germline V gene encodes CDR1 SGHRS and CDR2 YFSETQ. Trimming stripped 4 bases from V and 1 base from J, with 10 bases between. The CDR3 sequence is CASSNGHGTDTQYF. The CDR3, as DNA: TGCGCCAGCAGCAACGGACATGGCACAGATACGCAGTATTTT. Based on the CDR3 plus reference TRBV5-1 and TRBJ2-3, the full variable domain is KAGVTQTPRYLIKTRGQQVTLSCSPISGHRSVSWYQQTPGQGLQFLFEYFSETQRNKGNFPGRFSGRQFSNSRSEMNVSTLELGDSALYLCASSNGHGTDTQYFGPGTRLTVL.

V gene TRBV19 combines with J gene TRBJ2-1; D remains unclear. Germline CDR1 is LNHDA and CDR2 is SQIVND (reference sequence). V was clipped by 3 bases and J by 6 bases, with 15 bases between them. The CDR3 has 15 residues. The CDR3 spells CASSMRSTGFNEQFF. The CDR3 coding sequence is TGTGCCAGTAGTATGAGGTCCACCGGGTTCAATGAGCAGTTCTTC.

The gene calls are TRBV27 and TRBJ2-1, with D unclear. CDR3 length: 12 residues. V lost 0 bases and J lost 7, with 4 bases in between. Germline V gene sequence: CDR1 MNHEY, CDR2 SMNVEV (reference sequence). The DNA for the CDR3 is TGTGCCAGCAGTTTATCCCAGAATGAGCAGTTCTTC. Protein product: CASSLSQNEQFF.

J is TRBJ1-2 and V is TRBV28; weak D call: TRBD1 (5 bases). Germline V gene lookup returns CDR1 MDHEN and CDR2 SYDVKM. This CDR3 has 12 amino acids. Between the trimmed V and J ends, which lost 8 bases and 8 bases, there was a span of 15 bases. CDR3 in amino acids: CASLGDSRGYTF. The CDR3 nucleotides are TGTGCCAGCCTTGGGGACTCGCGGGGCTACACCTTC.

This clone was detected a few times. The J gene is TRBJ2-1, the V gene TRBV21-1; TRBD2, the table's D call, was not compared with the DNA. TRBV21-1 is marked as a pseudogene. This CDR3 spans 19 amino acids. CDR3 nucleotide sequence: TGTGCCCTTTCCATCGGGAGAGCACAACCATACTCGTCCCACAATGAGCAGTTCTTC. As protein: CALSIGRAQPYSSHNEQFF.

The chain carries TRBV6-4 and TRBJ1-2, with D perhaps TRBD1 (6 bases). Trimming cost V 3 bases and J 2 bases, with 10 bases left between them. CDR3 length: 14 amino acids. In germline, CDR1 is MRHNA, CDR2 SNTAGT. Here the CDR3 reads CASSEYGTNYGYTF. CDR3 nucleotide sequence: TGTGCCAGCAGTGAATATGGGACAAACTATGGCTACACCTTC.

This clone was found once. The rearrangement links TRBV18 to TRBJ2-5; 8 bases line up with TRBD2. This CDR3 spans 16 amino acids. V lost 2 bases and J lost 0; bases outside the gene matches: 5. Germline V gene sequence: CDR1 KGHSH, CDR2 LQKENI. Here the CDR3 DNA reads TGTGCCAGCTCACCAATTCCGGGGGGGTACCAAGAGACCCAGTACTTC. It codes for CASSPIPGGYQETQYF.

The V gene is TRBV7-8, the J gene TRBJ2-1; D perhaps matches TRBD2 (6 bases). The CDR3 spans 15 residues. The germline V gene has CDR1 SGHVS and CDR2 FQNEAQ. Trimming pared 5 bases from V and 8 bases from J, leaving 19 bases between. CDR3 loop: CASSPGLTSLDEQFF. The CDR3 nucleotides are TGTGCCAGCAGCCCGGGACTGACCTCTTTGGATGAGCAGTTCTTC.

The chain employs TRBV14 and TRBJ2-1; 9 bases are a match to TRBD1. The CDR3 is 14 amino acids. Trimming removed 2 bases from V and 8 bases from J; junction bases left unmatched: 4. Germline values: CDR1 SGHDN, CDR2 FVKESK. In nucleotides, the CDR3 is TGTGCCAGCAGCCAAAGCCGGACAGGGGATGAGCAGTTCTTC. It is translated as CASSQSRTGDEQFF.

The chain uses TRBV5-1 and TRBJ2-1, with 12 bases matching TRBD2. Per germline, CDR1 SGHRS and CDR2 YFSETQ. The CDR3 is made up of 17 amino acids. With V trimmed by 5 bases and J by 6 bases, 12 bases remained unmatched. CDR3 sequence reads: CASSNRVGTSGRNEQFF. The CDR3 DNA reads TGCGCCAGCAGTAATAGAGTTGGGACTAGCGGGCGCAATGAGCAGTTCTTC.

In this sample, this clone turned up once. The chain links TRBV5-6 to TRBJ2-7, with TRBD2 identical over 7 bases. Per the germline V gene, CDR1 is SGHDT and CDR2 is YYEEEE. This CDR3 is 18 amino acids long. V lost 0 bases and J lost 1; bases outside the gene matches: 13. CDR3 coding DNA: TGTGCCAGCAGCTTGGATCTTGGCGGGAGTGGACTTTCCTACGAGCAGTACTTC. Protein: CASSLDLGGSGLSYEQYF.

The V and J genes are TRBV6-1 and TRBJ1-2; 7 bases align to TRBD1. The CDR3 contains 14 residues. Germline values: CDR1 MNHNS, CDR2 SASEGT. The V gene end was trimmed by 5 bases and the J gene end by 5 bases; junction bases not matched to a gene: 8. CDR3 coding DNA: TGTGCCAGCAGTTCTAACAGGGGAGGTTATGGCTACACCTTC. This translates into CASSSNRGGYGYTF.

The chain carries TRBV18 and TRBJ1-1; D call uncertain. The V end lost 4 bases, the J end lost 6 bases, and 9 bases lay between the germline ends. There are 12 residues in the CDR3. Germline V CDR1 and CDR2: KGHSH, LQKENI. CDR3 sequence reads: CASSLPLSEAFF. DNA of the CDR3: TGTGCCAGCTCACTCCCACTCTCTGAAGCTTTCTTT.